The 31 T cell receptor beta chains in this list originate from one sample, sequenced in a study of shared clonotypes between healthy human individuals. Sequencing was performed with immunoSEQ multiplex PCR; in TCRdb, only in-frame clones are kept and a portion is missing. This table holds 900,000 to 1,200,000 clones, around 78% found once. The source material was memory CD4+ T cells from PBMCs. Subset in this sample: CD45RA-negative fraction. Receptors were obtained from a man between 18 and 35 years old in good health. Some clones in this sample may be carry-over from other donors' samples.

V usage is TRBV5-6 and J usage is TRBJ2-5; weak D call: TRBD2 (5 bases). V was trimmed by 0 bases and J by 1 base, leaving 7 bases between them. Looked up from germline, CDR1 is SGHDT and CDR2 is YYEEEE. The CDR3 runs 14 residues. The CDR3 coding sequence is TGTGCCAGCAGCTTGGTTAGCGTCCAAGAGACCCAGTACTTC. Protein product: CASSLVSVQETQYF.

The chain uses TRBV7-2 and TRBJ2-3; D unresolved. The CDR3 runs to 11 residues. In germline, CDR1 is SGHTA, CDR2 FQGNSA. V was cut by 1 base and J by 9 bases, with 5 bases left in between. The DNA for the CDR3 is TGTGCCAGCAGCTTAGGGTCGACGCAGTATTTT. Its protein product is CASSLGSTQYF. Combining the CDR3 with reference TRBV7-2 and TRBJ2-3 gives the whole variable domain GAGVSQSPSNKVTEKGKDVELRCDPISGHTALYWYRQSLGQGLEFLIYFQGNSAPDKSGLPSDRFSAERTGGSVSTLTIQRTQQEDSAVYLCASSLGSTQYFGPGTRLTVL.

The chain combines TRBV5-4 with TRBJ2-4; 8 nucleotides match TRBD2. The ends lost 6 bases at V and 6 bases at J; junction bases unmatched: 11. This CDR3 is built from 15 residues. Germline-derived CDR1 and CDR2 are SGHNT and YYREEE (reference sequence). CDR3 loop: CASTTGGEGGNIQYF. The CDR3 DNA is TGTGCCAGCACCACCGGGGGGGAAGGGGGAAACATTCAGTACTTC.

Remarks on this clone: The junction differs from germline at one of its ends, possibly a read error. The J gene is TRBJ2-1, the V gene TRBV29-1; 7 nucleotides agree with TRBD2. Germline values: CDR1 SQVTM, CDR2 ANQGSEA. CDR3 length equals 12 residues. The CDR3 region is CSGNRDYYEQFF. CDR3 nucleotide sequence: TGCAGCGGGAACCGGGACTACTATGAGCAGTTCTTC.

V gene TRBV19 combines with J gene TRBJ2-7, with TRBD2 matching over 8 bases. Germline-derived CDR1 and CDR2 are LNHDA and SQIVND (reference sequence). Losses at the gene ends were 7 bases for V and 5 bases for J; bases not matched to a gene: 7. CDR3 length: 13 amino acids. The CDR3 coding sequence is TGTGCCAGTAAAAACAGCGGGAGAAACGAGCAGTACTTC. Translating it yields CASKNSGRNEQYF.

The chain recombines TRBV2 with TRBJ1-1; D may be TRBD1 (6 bases). Germline lookup yields CDR1 SNHLY and CDR2 FYNNEI. The CDR3 totals 14 residues. Trimming removed 6 bases from V and 1 base from J, with 12 bases in between. The DNA of the CDR3 is TGTGCCAGCAGCCGCAGGGGCTGGAACACTGAAGCTTTCTTT. Translation gives CASSRRGWNTEAFF. Combining the CDR3 with reference TRBV2 and TRBJ1-1 gives the whole variable domain EPEVTQTPSHQVTQMGQEVILRCVPISNHLYFYWYRQILGQKVEFLVSFYNNEISEKSEIFDDQFSVERPDGSNFTLKIRSTKLEDSAMYFCASSRRGWNTEAFFGQGTRLTVV.

This clone was counted between two and nine times. This chain joins TRBV5-6 and TRBJ2-7, with TRBD1 identical over 9 bases. Germline assignment: CDR1 SGHDT and CDR2 YYEEEE. This CDR3 has 16 amino acids. With V trimmed by 0 bases and J by 5 bases, 9 bases remained unmatched. The CDR3 sequence: CASSLGAGTGTHEQYF. The CDR3 DNA is TGTGCCAGCAGCTTGGGAGCCGGGACAGGGACCCACGAGCAGTACTTC.

The V and J genes are TRBV27 and TRBJ1-4, with a tentative D call TRBD1 (5 bases). Per germline, CDR1 MNHEY and CDR2 SMNVEV (reference sequence). The ends were cut back, 2 bases at V and 3 bases at J, with 16 bases in the middle. The CDR3 sequence is 17 residues long. CDR3 nucleotides: TGTGCCAGCAGTTTAATATTGGGGGACGGGGCTAATGAAAAACTGTTTTTT. Translating gives CASSLILGDGANEKLFF.

The rearrangement joins TRBV19 to TRBJ2-1; 10 positions match TRBD2. V lost 4 bases, J lost 7 bases, and 4 bases stayed unmatched. In germline, CDR1 is LNHDA, CDR2 SQIVND (reference sequence). The CDR3 is 14 residues long. Here the CDR3 DNA reads TGTGCCAGTAGTAAAGGACTAGCGGCGAATGAGCAGTTCTTC. Protein: CASSKGLAANEQFF.

V and J are TRBV14 and TRBJ2-7, with D maybe TRBD2 (6 bases). V lost 6 bases to trimming and J lost 2 bases, with 14 bases between them. The CDR3 consists of 14 residues. In germline, CDR1 is SGHDN, CDR2 FVKESK. The CDR3 loop reads CASSTRGNPYEQYF. The CDR3 nucleotides are TGTGCCAGCAGTACCCGGGGGAACCCCTACGAGCAGTACTTC.

This clone was picked up one time. The CDR3, as DNA: TGTGCCAGCAGCCCAACCCCCGGTACTGAAGCTTTCTTT. As protein: CASSPTPGTEAFF. J is TRBJ1-1 and V is TRBV7-3; D unclear. Germline CDR1 is SGHTA and CDR2 is FQGTGA. The CDR3 covers 13 residues. V lost 5 bases and J 5 bases, leaving 12 bases between the germline ends.

The V and J genes are TRBV27 and TRBJ2-5; tentative D call: TRBD1 (5 bases). This CDR3 contains 14 residues. Germline loops: CDR1 MNHEY, CDR2 SMNVEV (reference sequence). V was clipped by 3 bases and J by 6 bases, with 14 bases between them. CDR3 sequence: CASSLAGPPKTQYF. In nucleotides, the CDR3 is TGTGCCAGCAGTTTGGCAGGGCCCCCGAAGACCCAGTACTTC.

The CDR3 DNA reads TGTGCCAGCAGTCCCTTGGACAGGACGAGCTCTGGGGCCAACGTCCTGACTTTC. Residues: CASSPLDRTSSGANVLTF. The chain links TRBV28 to TRBJ2-6; 7 nucleotides match TRBD1. The CDR3 length is 18 residues. Germline CDR1 reads MDHEN; CDR2 reads SYDVKM. The junction had 10 bases not matched to a gene; V was cut back by 5 bases and J by 0 bases.

The chain employs TRBV6-6 and TRBJ1-2; unclear D gene. The CDR3 runs 11 residues. Trimming removed 6 bases from V and 2 bases from J, with 4 bases in between. Germline V CDR1 and CDR2: MNHNY, SVGAGI (reference sequence). The CDR3 loop is CASRSNYGYTF. The DNA of the CDR3 is TGTGCCAGCAGGTCGAACTATGGCTACACCTTC.

This chain links TRBV7-2 with TRBJ2-6; possible D gene TRBD1, 5 bases. Looked up from germline, CDR1 is SGHTA and CDR2 is FQGNSA. Trimming took off 2 bases at V and 1 base at J, with 9 bases between the two ends. This CDR3 spans 16 amino acids. The CDR3 bases are TGTGCCAGCAGCTTAATCCCAGGGTCTGGGGCCAACGTCCTGACTTTC. Its translation: CASSLIPGSGANVLTF.

Details on this clone: Being one base from a much bigger clone, this may be a read error. This rearrangement joins TRBV5-1 to TRBJ2-7; maybe TRBD1 (6 bases). CDR1 and CDR2 from the germline V gene are SGHRS and YFSETQ. The V end lost 0 bases, the J end lost 2 bases, and 12 bases lay between the germline ends. This CDR3 comprises 15 residues. The CDR3 DNA reads TGCGCCAGCAGCTTGGAGGCAGGGGCGACCTACGAGCAGTACTTC. Its translation is CASSLEAGATYEQYF.

The rearrangement joins TRBV2 to TRBJ1-3; no definite D call. The CDR3 consists of 12 residues. The V gene lost 4 bases and the J gene lost 3 bases, with 4 bases spanning the gap. Germline CDR1 reads SNHLY; CDR2 reads FYNNEI. The CDR3 sequence: CASSANGNTIYF. CDR3 nucleotides: TGTGCCAGCAGTGCTAATGGAAACACCATATATTTT.

The chain couples TRBV6-1 to TRBJ1-5, with 8 bases that match TRBD1. Per germline, CDR1 MNHNS and CDR2 SASEGT. V was pared by 4 bases and J by 3 bases, with 5 bases of the junction left unmatched. The CDR3 spans 15 residues. CDR3 loop: CASSGRTGSNQPQHF. CDR3 nucleotides: TGTGCCAGCAGTGGGCGGACAGGGTCCAATCAGCCCCAGCATTTT.

The V gene is TRBV6-1, the J gene TRBJ1-2; D not resolved. The CDR3 extends over 11 amino acids. From germline, CDR1 is MNHNS and CDR2 SASEGT. Trimming stripped 7 bases from V and 4 bases from J, with 7 bases between. CDR3 sequence: CASTYSYGYTF. The CDR3 DNA follows: TGTGCCAGCACCTACAGCTATGGCTACACCTTC.

A word on this clone: This sequence may be a read error, since a much larger clone differs from it by one base. Within the sample, other DNA sequences also encode this same CDR3. This sequence joins TRBV7-8 and TRBJ2-5; D not resolved. Looked up from germline, CDR1 is SGHVS and CDR2 is FQNEAQ. V gave up 0 bases and J gave up 4 bases, with 0 bases separating them. The CDR3 is 11 amino acids. For the CDR3, the DNA is TGTGCCAGCAGCTTAGCAGAGACCCAGTACTTC. Translation gives CASSLAETQYF. The entire variable domain, with the rest obtained from reference TRBV7-8 and TRBJ2-5, is as follows: GAGVSQSPRYKVAKRGQDVALRCDPISGHVSLFWYQQALGQGPEFLTYFQNEAQLDKSGLPSDRFFAERPEGSVSTLKIQRTQQEDSAVYLCASSLAETQYFGPGTRLLVL.

V usage is TRBV7-9 and J usage is TRBJ2-3; D may be TRBD2 (6 bases). CDR1 SEHNR and CDR2 FQNEAQ come from the germline V gene (reference sequence). The CDR3 loop spans 14 amino acids. Trimming shortened V by 3 bases and J by 4 bases, and 11 bases separated the two germline ends. As DNA, the CDR3 is TGTGCCAGCAGCTTTGGGTGGGGGGCAGATACGCAGTATTTT. Amino acid sequence: CASSFGWGADTQYF. Drawing the rest from reference TRBV7-9 and TRBJ2-3, the complete variable domain is DTGVSQNPRHKITKRGQNVTFRCDPISEHNRLYWYRQTLGQGPEFLTYFQNEAQLEKSRLLSDRFSAERPKGSFSTLEIQRTEQGDSAMYLCASSFGWGADTQYFGPGTRLTVL.

The rearrangement uses TRBV28 and TRBJ1-4; D is possibly TRBD1 (5 bases). In germline, CDR1 is MDHEN, CDR2 SYDVKM. This CDR3 region has 15 residues. Deletions cut 2 bases from V and 6 bases from J, with 13 bases between. The CDR3 region has the DNA TGTGCCAGCAGTTTAATCCGGACGGGGGATGAAAAACTGTTTTTT. This gives the protein CASSLIRTGDEKLFF.

The chain couples TRBV9 to TRBJ2-1; 9 nucleotides line up with TRBD1. The V gene's germline CDR1 is SGDLS and CDR2 YYNGEE. The CDR3 is made up of 15 amino acids. The V segment lost 0 bases and the J segment 4 bases; nucleotides outside the gene matches: 2. For the CDR3, the DNA is TGTGCCAGCAGCGTAGGACAGGGGGGTTACAATGAGCAGTTCTTC. This gives the protein CASSVGQGGYNEQFF. Filled out from reference TRBV9 and TRBJ2-1, the complete variable domain reads DSGVTQTPKHLITATGQRVTLRCSPRSGDLSVYWYQQSLDQGLQFLIQYYNGEERAKGNILERFSAQQFPDLHSELNLSSLELGDSALYFCASSVGQGGYNEQFFGPGTRLTVL.

This rearrangement joins TRBV28 to TRBJ2-5, with 11 positions matching TRBD2. The CDR3 is 15 amino acids. V trimming: 8 bases; J trimming: 4 bases; junction bases outside the gene matches: 9. Germline values: CDR1 MDHEN, CDR2 SYDVKM. The CDR3 coding sequence is TGTGCCAGCGTTCTAGCGGGAGGACGGGGAGAGACCCAGTACTTC. Amino acids: CASVLAGGRGETQYF.

About this clone itself: The identical CDR3 is also encoded by other nucleotide sequences in the sample. The rearrangement links TRBV9 to TRBJ2-7, with a weak D call TRBD1 (6 bases). Germline V lookup: CDR1 SGDLS, CDR2 YYNGEE. The CDR3 covers 14 residues. With 2 bases removed from V and 0 bases from J, the gap between germline ends came to 9 bases. The CDR3 DNA reads as TGTGCCAGCAGCGTCACAGGGAACTCCTACGAGCAGTACTTC. It translates to CASSVTGNSYEQYF.

This clone appeared once. This sequence joins TRBV28 and TRBJ1-2; no clear D gene. V was shortened by 4 bases and J by 2 bases, with 11 bases between the two germline ends. The germline V gene has CDR1 MDHEN and CDR2 SYDVKM. This CDR3 is 14 amino acids long. This chain's CDR3 is CASSYSGENYGYTF. CDR3 bases: TGTGCCAGCAGTTACAGTGGGGAGAACTATGGCTACACCTTC.

For this clone: A read error may be the cause here, since a much bigger clone is one base away. At the DNA level, this CDR3 is encoded by other sequences in the same sample as well. The chain carries TRBV19 and TRBJ1-1; a possible D gene is TRBD1 (5 bases). Germline assignment: CDR1 LNHDA and CDR2 SQIVND (reference sequence). This CDR3 region has 13 residues. Trimming removed 6 bases from V and 1 base from J, with 9 bases in between. The CDR3 is CASSRQKNTEAFF. The CDR3 DNA reads as TGTGCCAGTAGCCGACAGAAGAACACTGAAGCTTTCTTT.

This clone was counted once. V usage is TRBV21-1 and J usage is TRBJ2-1; TRBD1 reflects the table's D call only, with no check against the DNA. TRBV21-1 is an annotated pseudogene. The CDR3 contains 14 residues. The CDR3 DNA is TGTGCCAGCAGCAAGAGCAGGGGCCCCCTCGGGCAGTTCTTC. Amino acids: CASSKSRGPLGQFF.

This rearrangement joins TRBV6-1 to TRBJ1-5; TRBD1 is a possible D gene (6 bases). Deletions cut 4 bases from V and 1 base from J, with 11 bases between. Per the germline V gene, CDR1 is MNHNS and CDR2 is SASEGT. The CDR3 totals 15 residues. In nucleotides, the CDR3 is TGTGCCAGCAGTGCGGGCGGGGGCAGCAATCAGCCCCAGCATTTT. Its protein is CASSAGGGSNQPQHF.

This clone was counted once. The chain couples TRBV5-4 to TRBJ2-7; 10 positions agree with TRBD2. The germline CDR1 and CDR2 sequences are SGHNT and YYREEE (reference sequence). The CDR3 has 13 residues. The V and J ends lost 4 bases and 7 bases, in that order; junction bases with no gene match: 5. DNA of the CDR3: TGTGCCAGCAGCCTAGCGGGAGTGAAGGAGCAGTACTTC. It is translated as CASSLAGVKEQYF. The full variable domain, in which reference TRBV5-4 and TRBJ2-7 provide the parts outside the CDR3, is ETGVTQSPTHLIKTRGQQVTLRCSSQSGHNTVSWYQQALGQGPQFIFQYYREEENGRGNFPPRFSGLQFPNYSSELNVNALELDDSALYLCASSLAGVKEQYFGPGTRLTVT.

The V and J genes are TRBV29-1 and TRBJ1-3; D not resolved. Germline loops: CDR1 SQVTM, CDR2 ANQGSEA. The CDR3 runs 11 residues. V gave up 7 bases and J gave up 8 bases, with 12 bases separating them. The CDR3 spells CSAGSGDTIYF. The DNA for the CDR3 is TGCAGCGCCGGGTCCGGTGACACCATATATTTT.